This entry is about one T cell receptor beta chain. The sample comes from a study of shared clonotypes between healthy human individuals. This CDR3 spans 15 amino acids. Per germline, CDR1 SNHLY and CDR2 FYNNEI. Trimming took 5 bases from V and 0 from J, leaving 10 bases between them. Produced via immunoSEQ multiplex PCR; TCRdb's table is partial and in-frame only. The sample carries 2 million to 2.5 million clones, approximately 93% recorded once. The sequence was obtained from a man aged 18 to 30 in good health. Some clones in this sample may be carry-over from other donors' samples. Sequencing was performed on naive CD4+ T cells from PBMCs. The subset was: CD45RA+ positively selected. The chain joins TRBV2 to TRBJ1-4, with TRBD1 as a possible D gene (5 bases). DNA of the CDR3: TGTGCCAGCAGTATCGGGGCAGCAACTAATGAAAAACTGTTTTTT. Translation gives CASSIGAATNEKLFF. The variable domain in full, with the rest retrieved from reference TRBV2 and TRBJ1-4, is EPEVTQTPSHQVTQMGQEVILRCVPISNHLYFYWYRQILGQKVEFLVSFYNNEISEKSEIFDDQFSVERPDGSNFTLKIRSTKLEDSAMYFCASSIGAATNEKLFFGSGTQLSVL.